This section outlines one T cell receptor beta chain sequence together with its context. Its antigen is not identified. This specimen comes from a study of shared clonotypes between healthy human individuals. Overall study: A couple of women and a few men aged 18 to 49 served as donors. Study outcomes and limitations: All-four-donor shared clonotypes had higher generation probabilities than non-shared clonotypes did. Naive subsets, compared against memory subsets, generally had larger estimated richness values.

Positively selected for CCR7, the CD45RO-negative cells used as naive CD8 cells excluded terminally differentiated effector memory CD45RA+ cells. How the authors handled the data: As immunoSEQ supplied junction-only sequences (without quality scores), filtering differed. This table comes from immunoSEQ multiplex PCR, and its TCRdb copy is limited to in-frame clones, with some not included. That table supplies the V and J calls and clone size; D and trimming were determined from the DNA. This table has roughly 2.1 million clones, around 93% appearing once. CDR1 and CDR2 from the germline V gene are MNHNS and SASEGT. Between the trimmed V and J ends, which lost 0 bases and 3 bases, there was a span of 18 bases. CDR3 length: 18 residues.

This receptor was obtained from a man in his late teens or twenties in good health. Some clones in this sample may be carry-over from other donors' samples. Sequencing was done on a sample of naive CD8+ T cells from PBMCs. This chain joins TRBV6-1 and TRBJ1-5; D is uncertain. The CDR3 spells CASSEAQRPRTFNQPQHF. The DNA for the CDR3 is TGTGCCAGCAGTGAAGCCCAGAGACCCCGGACGTTCAATCAGCCCCAGCATTTT.